The T cell receptor beta chain described here comes from a study of control samples from healthy donors and cancer patients. Assay used: immunoSEQ multiplex PCR; TCRdb lists only in-frame clones, some missing. The table lists about 130,000 clones, over 90% of them singletons. The CDR3 totals 13 residues. The ends were cut back, 8 bases at V and 1 base at J, with 11 bases in the middle. Germline assignment: CDR1 KGHSH and CDR2 LQKENI. V gene TRBV18 combines with J gene TRBJ2-5; D is possibly TRBD1 (5 bases). The sequenced material came from PBMCs. The TCR was taken from a man in his sixties with colorectal cancer. CDR3 bases: TGTGCCAGCGCCCAGGGTACCCAAGAGACCCAGTACTTC. Translated, it gives CASAQGTQETQYF.